This paragraph reports one T cell receptor (beta chain). This clonotype was recorded many times. The antigen it recognizes is unknown. Base qualities are not at hand, and no much larger clone is one base apart. The data are from a study of T cells in Graves' hyperthyroidism and ophthalmopathy (dated by TCRdb to between 2019 and 2020). About the full investigation: Peripheral blood samples were taken at initial diagnosis, before any treatment was given. Once sampling was done, hyperthyroidism patients were given methimazole at a starting dose of 30 mg daily, whereas ophthalmopathy patients were given high-dose intravenous methylprednisolone. In addition, the study compared T-cell repertoires in thyroid tissue and in blood from a handful of Graves' hyperthyroidism patients. TCR V-J signatures able to tell the groups apart were searched for in a discovery cohort of 90 to 100 patients, of whom more than 40 had Graves' ophthalmopathy and 55 to 60 had stable Graves' hyperthyroidism. Prospective prediction of ophthalmopathy was tested in an independent validation cohort of fewer than 20 hyperthyroidism patients and 15 to 17 patients who later progressed to ophthalmopathy. The approximately 100 discovery patients were randomly split 7:3 into training and test sets. According to the paper, TCR Vbeta CDR3 sequencing was carried out on approximately 140 peripheral blood samples, which came from approximately 43 ophthalmopathy, around 75 hyperthyroidism and some 17 progressor patients.

Stable Graves' hyperthyroidism was defined as no progression to ophthalmopathy during 18 months of follow-up. Hyperthyroidism patients were aged 18 to 65 years and newly diagnosed, with disease duration of less than 2 months. Exclusion was applied to patients with uncontrolled infections, other autoimmune diseases, pregnancy or lactation. Clinical symptoms, serum thyroxine and TRAb, thyroid ultrasound, and orbital computed tomography formed the basis for the diagnoses. Ficoll-Paque density gradient centrifugation was used to isolate PBMCs from about 10 ml of fresh peripheral blood. Trizol reagent was used to extract total RNA, and RNA quality was then checked on an Agilent 2100 Bioanalyzer. The research as a whole found: In validation, progression to ophthalmopathy was predicted by the model with approximately 67% sensitivity and 72% to 80% specificity, a median of approximately 7.1 months before onset. A 13 V-J signature model separated ophthalmopathy from stable hyperthyroidism, with over 85% sensitivity and 81.08% specificity in cross-validation and 80%/75% in testing. No statistical method was used to fix the sample size in advance, and group allocation was not hidden from the investigators. Most expanded thyroid clonotypes (frequency above 0.001) were also detected in blood, a finding suggesting that blood repertoires may reflect thyroid immune responses.

The CDR3 runs 15 amino acids, cysteine and phenylalanine included. This entry keeps only the CDR3 DNA: 45 bases, framed from base 1. V is trimmed back by 5 bases and J by 9 bases, and the junction contains 7 bases that no gene match accounts for. CDR1 MNHEY and CDR2 SVGEGT were looked up in the germline V gene. The TCR beta CDR3 regions were amplified from the RNA transcripts. The first round of RT-PCR for the TCR CDR3 was performed with the HTBI primer set and the Qiagen OneStep RT-PCR kit. Libraries were constructed in a second round of multiplex PCR, after which size selection and purification were performed. Paired-end sequencing of the libraries was performed with 100 bp reads on an Illumina HiSeq2000. As for how the authors treated the data: SOAPnuke was used to process the raw data, with reads discarded if the reads contained adapters or uncalled bases, had a mean Phred below 15, or lacked an exact constant-primer or identifier match. High-quality paired reads were merged with COPE v1.2.5, and unique nucleotide sequences were defined as clonotypes. MiTCR v1.1 was used to align the clonotypes against IMGT TRBV, TRBD and TRBJ reference segments. The analysis was restricted to V-J combinations with a frequency above 0.0001, which together covered roughly 99% of the repertoires. A TCS score was defined as the ratio between F50 (clonal expansion) and ExV (chaos), using BLOSUM62-based TCRdist between CDR3 peptides within each V-J. Welch's t-statistics and random forest reduced some 510 V-J features to about 13, which were used in a naive Bayes classifier (R e1071). TCRdb applied fastp at Q25 and MiXCR to the public reads, then kept only in-frame beta chains. Every CDR3 protein is listed once, alongside the most common genes and DNA of its rows. These V and J calls are TCRdb output, not the study's own analysis. The sample yields hundreds of thousands of distinct CDR3 sequences; approximately 14% were counted once. The leading ten clones occupy approximately 14% of the sample.

This clonotype was obtained from a woman aged 40 to 55 with Graves' hyperthyroidism. Source material: blood. This sequence uses TRBV6-2 or TRBV6-3 and TRBJ2-1, and TRBD2 aligns with 13 junction nucleotides. The nucleotide sequence is given as TGTGCCAGCAGTCCAGGACTAGCGGGAGCGGGTGAGCAGTTCTTC. Translated, this gives CASSPGLAGAGEQFF.